Listed below are T cell receptor beta chains from one sample, sequenced in a study of T cell repertoires in cytomegalovirus infection. TCRdb redid the calling of the reads with MiXCR, one entry per CDR3 protein. This table holds approximately 500,000 distinct CDR3 sequences, 16% found once. Sequencing was done on a sample of CD8+ T cells from PBMCs. The receptors originated from a human donor in good health (CMV status not recorded). Some clones in this sample may be carry-over from other donors' samples. Both conserved end residues are part of each CDR3. A D gene is named only where the DNA matches it firmly. Expanded clones get a size class; other rows say once, few or many, or leave the size out.

CDR3 DNA: TGTGCCAGCAGCACCCGACAGGGGCTCAACTATGGCTACACCTTC; CDR3 protein: CASSTRQGLNYGYTF; J gene: TRBJ1-2; D gene: TRBD1; clone size: many; V gene: TRBV11-2
CDR3 DNA: TGTGCCAGCAGTTTCTCGACTAGTTCCTCCTACGAGCAGTACTTC; CDR3 protein: CASSFSTSSSYEQYF; J gene: TRBJ2-7; D gene: NA; clone size: many; V gene: TRBV27
CDR3 DNA: TGTGCCAGCAGCTCCGGGACCTCAACTAATGAAAAACTGTTTTTT; CDR3 protein: CASSSGTSTNEKLFF; J gene: TRBJ1-4; D gene: NA; clone size: many; V gene: TRBV7-4
CDR3 DNA: TGTGCCAGCACCCGGGCGGGAGGGGGCACAGATACGCAGTATTTT; CDR3 protein: CASTRAGGGTDTQYF; J gene: TRBJ2-3; D gene: TRBD2; clone size: few; V gene: TRBV27
CDR3 DNA: TGTGCCAGCAGCTCCGGGGCGGGCACCGGGGAGCTGTTTTTT; CDR3 protein: CASSSGAGTGELFF; J gene: TRBJ2-2; D gene: NA; clone size: many; V gene: TRBV12-3/TRBV12-4
CDR3 DNA: TGTGCCAGTACCCCCGGGACAGGGCTCTACGAGCAGTACTTC; CDR3 protein: CASTPGTGLYEQYF; J gene: TRBJ2-7; D gene: TRBD1; clone size: NA; V gene: TRBV19
CDR3 DNA: TGTGCCAGCAGCGCGGGCATCCCTGCTCGTGCGAATGAGCAGTTCTTC; CDR3 protein: CASSAGIPARANEQFF; J gene: TRBJ2-1; D gene: NA; clone size: NA; V gene: TRBV14
CDR3 DNA: TGTGCCAGCAGTTACTCAATAGCGGGAGGATTTGAGCAGTTCTTC; CDR3 protein: CASSYSIAGGFEQFF; J gene: TRBJ2-1; D gene: TRBD2; clone size: NA; V gene: TRBV6-5
CDR3 DNA: TGTGCCAGCAACAACTTAGGGGACGCACAGTACTTC; CDR3 protein: CASNNLGDAQYF; J gene: TRBJ2-7; D gene: NA; clone size: many; V gene: TRBV27
CDR3 DNA: TGTGCCAGCAGCCCAGGTCTCGCTGACGAGCAGTACTTC; CDR3 protein: CASSPGLADEQYF; J gene: TRBJ2-7; D gene: NA; clone size: many; V gene: TRBV7-9
CDR3 DNA: TGTGCCAGCAGCCCTTTCGGGGGGGTAAACACTGAAGCTTTCTTT; CDR3 protein: CASSPFGGVNTEAFF; J gene: TRBJ1-1; D gene: NA; clone size: NA; V gene: TRBV6-4
CDR3 DNA: TGTGCCAGTAGTGAAGAGGGGGGGTGGCGAGAGCAGTACTTC; CDR3 protein: CASSEEGGWREQYF; J gene: TRBJ2-7; D gene: NA; clone size: many; V gene: TRBV19
CDR3 DNA: TGTGCCAGCAGTTTATCGGCGGGCCACCTGAACACTGAAGCTTTCTTT; CDR3 protein: CASSLSAGHLNTEAFF; J gene: TRBJ1-1; D gene: NA; clone size: NA; V gene: TRBV28
CDR3 DNA: TGTGCCAGCAGCTCTAACCGGGACACCCCAATTTACAATGAGCAGTTCTTC; CDR3 protein: CASSSNRDTPIYNEQFF; J gene: TRBJ2-1; D gene: NA; clone size: many; V gene: TRBV7-9
CDR3 DNA: TGTGCCAGCTCACCACCGCCAGGGGGAAACACCATATATTTT; CDR3 protein: CASSPPPGGNTIYF; J gene: TRBJ1-3; D gene: NA; clone size: NA; V gene: TRBV18
CDR3 DNA: TGTGCCAGCAGTTACAGCACAGGAGCCGGTGGCTACACCTTC; CDR3 protein: CASSYSTGAGGYTF; J gene: TRBJ1-2; D gene: NA; clone size: many; V gene: TRBV6-5
CDR3 DNA: TGCGCCAGCAGCCACCCCATGGATTCGGGGGAGACCCAGTACTTC; CDR3 protein: CASSHPMDSGETQYF; J gene: TRBJ2-5; D gene: NA; clone size: many; V gene: TRBV4-1
CDR3 DNA: TGTGCCAGCAGTGGGTCGGACAGTCAAGCGGACGAGCAGTACTTC; CDR3 protein: CASSGSDSQADEQYF; J gene: TRBJ2-7; D gene: NA; clone size: many; V gene: TRBV6-1
CDR3 DNA: TGTGCCAGCAGTGAGGGAAGGGGCAGAACAGATACGCAGTATTTT; CDR3 protein: CASSEGRGRTDTQYF; J gene: TRBJ2-3; D gene: NA; clone size: few; V gene: TRBV25-1
CDR3 DNA: TGTGCCAGCAGCCCATGGCGGGACTGGGATGAGCAGTTCTTC; CDR3 protein: CASSPWRDWDEQFF; J gene: TRBJ2-1; D gene: NA; clone size: NA; V gene: TRBV7-2
CDR3 DNA: TGTGCCAGCAGCCGCGGGACAGGGGGTCCCTACGAGCAGTACTTC; CDR3 protein: CASSRGTGGPYEQYF; J gene: TRBJ2-7; D gene: TRBD1; clone size: many; V gene: TRBV7-6
CDR3 DNA: TGTGCCAGCAGCCACCGACGGGAGGGAGGGCCTGAGCAGTTCTTC; CDR3 protein: CASSHRREGGPEQFF; J gene: TRBJ2-1; D gene: TRBD2; clone size: NA; V gene: TRBV14
CDR3 DNA: TGCAGCGTTGAAGATGGTAATGGGGGGTACGAGCAGTACTTC; CDR3 protein: CSVEDGNGGYEQYF; J gene: TRBJ2-7; D gene: NA; clone size: many; V gene: TRBV29-1
CDR3 DNA: TGTGCCAGCAGCTTAGTCCCAGCGGGAGGTGCAGATACGCAGTATTTT; CDR3 protein: CASSLVPAGGADTQYF; J gene: TRBJ2-3; D gene: TRBD2; clone size: few; V gene: TRBV7-9
CDR3 DNA: TGTGCCAGCAGCTGGCCAACCGGACAGGGTAGCACAGATACGCAGTATTTT; CDR3 protein: CASSWPTGQGSTDTQYF; J gene: TRBJ2-3; D gene: TRBD1; clone size: many; V gene: TRBV7-2
CDR3 DNA: TGTGCCAGCAGTCCCACAACCTCCAATCCCTATGGCTACACCTTC; CDR3 protein: CASSPTTSNPYGYTF; J gene: TRBJ1-2; D gene: NA; clone size: NA; V gene: TRBV27
CDR3 DNA: TGTGCCAGCAGTGCTTTTTACAATGAGCAGTTCTTC; CDR3 protein: CASSAFYNEQFF; J gene: TRBJ2-1; D gene: NA; clone size: many; V gene: TRBV27
CDR3 DNA: TGTGCCAGCAGTTACGCGGGAGAAGTTAACTATGGCTACACCTTC; CDR3 protein: CASSYAGEVNYGYTF; J gene: TRBJ1-2; D gene: NA; clone size: many; V gene: TRBV27
CDR3 DNA: TGTGCCAGCAGTTTAGGGACAGGGGTCCTTACTGGGGCCAACGTCCTGACTTTC; CDR3 protein: CASSLGTGVLTGANVLTF; J gene: TRBJ2-6; D gene: TRBD1; clone size: NA; V gene: TRBV28
CDR3 DNA: TGTGCCATCAGAGATCTTAGCTCCTACGAGCAGTACTTC; CDR3 protein: CAIRDLSSYEQYF; J gene: TRBJ2-7; D gene: NA; clone size: many; V gene: TRBV10-3
CDR3 DNA: TGCGCCAGCAGCCAAGATGGCAGTTTAAACACCATATATTTT; CDR3 protein: CASSQDGSLNTIYF; J gene: TRBJ1-3; D gene: NA; clone size: NA; V gene: TRBV4-1
CDR3 DNA: TGTGCCTACCAGGCTAGTGGAACCGTGCAGTACTTC; CDR3 protein: CAYQASGTVQYF; J gene: TRBJ2-7; D gene: NA; clone size: NA; V gene: TRBV2
CDR3 DNA: TGCGCCAGCAGCCAATATATGGACAGTCGCATCGGGGAGCTGTTTTTT; CDR3 protein: CASSQYMDSRIGELFF; J gene: TRBJ2-2; D gene: NA; clone size: NA; V gene: TRBV4-1
CDR3 DNA: TGTGCCAGAAGTTCCCCTGTCCCGGGACATTACGAGACGTACTTC; CDR3 protein: CARSSPVPGHYETYF; J gene: TRBJ2-7; D gene: NA; clone size: once; V gene: TRBV12-3/TRBV12-4
CDR3 DNA: TGTGCCAGCAGCCGGGGCCCGGATAATCCCTACAATGAGCAGTTCTTC; CDR3 protein: CASSRGPDNPYNEQFF; J gene: TRBJ2-1; D gene: NA; clone size: many; V gene: TRBV11-3
CDR3 DNA: TGTGCCAGTAGTCAGCCGGGGACAGGAACCTACGAGCAGTACTTC; CDR3 protein: CASSQPGTGTYEQYF; J gene: TRBJ2-7; D gene: TRBD1; clone size: few; V gene: TRBV19
CDR3 DNA: TGCAGGGGTAGCAGGGGGAGGGTCTATGGCTACACCTTC; CDR3 protein: CRGSRGRVYGYTF; J gene: TRBJ1-2; D gene: TRBD1; clone size: NA; V gene: TRBV20-1
CDR3 DNA: TGTGCCAGCAGCTCCCGGACGGGAAGGGGGCAGTTCTTC; CDR3 protein: CASSSRTGRGQFF; J gene: TRBJ2-1; D gene: NA; clone size: many; V gene: TRBV7-9
CDR3 DNA: TGTGCCAGTAGTATTGGTCAGATGAACACTGAAGCTTTCTTT; CDR3 protein: CASSIGQMNTEAFF; J gene: TRBJ1-1; D gene: NA; clone size: many; V gene: TRBV19
CDR3 DNA: TGTGCCAGCCGGGGATACGGGGGTGAGGTAGCCAAAAACATTCAGTACTTC; CDR3 protein: CASRGYGGEVAKNIQYF; J gene: TRBJ2-4; D gene: NA; clone size: many; V gene: TRBV12-3/TRBV12-4
CDR3 DNA: TGTGCCAGCAGCCGGGGACAGGGGGCACCTAATGAAAAACTGTTTTTT; CDR3 protein: CASSRGQGAPNEKLFF; J gene: TRBJ1-4; D gene: TRBD1; clone size: many; V gene: TRBV11-2
CDR3 DNA: TGTGCCAGCAGTGAAGCGCGACTAGCGGAGGGAGTGGATACGCAGTATTTT; CDR3 protein: CASSEARLAEGVDTQYF; J gene: TRBJ2-3; D gene: TRBD2; clone size: NA; V gene: TRBV6-1